Listed here are 17 T cell receptor beta chains from one sample, sequenced in a study of T cells in Graves' hyperthyroidism and ophthalmopathy. Authors of the study amplified TCR beta CDR3 regions from RNA transcripts. TCR CDR3 regions were first amplified by RT-PCR with HTBI primers. MiXCR, run by TCRdb on the multiplex PCR reads, gives a single entry per CDR3 protein. This sample has 300,000 to 400,000 distinct CDR3 sequences; roughly 15% occur once, and the top ten carry about 19%. Sequences were obtained from blood. These receptors were obtained from a woman in her 30s with Graves' ophthalmopathy.

This clonotype was seen ten or more times. The chain recombines TRBV7-2 with TRBJ2-7; D may be TRBD2 (6 bases). Germline values: CDR1 SGHTA, CDR2 FQGNSA. The CDR3 is 13 residues long. V lost 8 bases to trimming and J lost 1 base, with 12 bases between them. The CDR3 DNA sequence: TGTGCCAGCCGCATCGCGGGGTCCTACGAGCAGTACTTC. This translates into CASRIAGSYEQYF.

V is TRBV7-6 and J is TRBJ1-4; D is uncertain. The V end was cut by 0 bases, the J end by 0 bases, with 5 bases between. There are 15 residues in the CDR3. Germline V gene sequence: CDR1 SGHVS, CDR2 FNYEAQ. The CDR3 is CASSLASTTNEKLFF. Here the CDR3 DNA reads TGTGCCAGCAGCTTAGCGAGTACAACTAATGAAAAACTGTTTTTT.

There are many counts of this clonotype. The CDR3 sequence: CASRTPVGGANVLTF. The CDR3 bases are TGTGCCAGCAGAACCCCAGTTGGCGGGGCCAACGTCCTGACTTTC. The chain employs TRBV7-2 and TRBJ2-6; D gene uncertain. V was shortened by 6 bases and J by 4 bases, with 13 bases between the two germline ends. The length of the CDR3 is 15 residues. Germline V lookup: CDR1 SGHTA, CDR2 FQGNSA.

The chain is built from TRBV19 and TRBJ1-2, with 7 bases identical to TRBD1. Germline V gene data show CDR1 as LNHDA and CDR2 as SQIVND (reference sequence). V shed 2 bases and J 1 base; nucleotides not matched to a gene: 4. The CDR3 has 15 amino acids. CDR3 region: CASSIRGQFNYGYTF. The CDR3 DNA sequence: TGTGCCAGTAGTATAAGGGGACAGTTTAACTATGGCTACACCTTC. Full variable domain (outside the CDR3, taken from reference TRBV19 and TRBJ1-2): DGGITQSPKYLFRKEGQNVTLSCEQNLNHDAMYWYRQDPGQGLRLIYYSQIVNDFQKGDIAEGYSVSREKKESFPLTVTSAQKNPTAFYLCASSIRGQFNYGYTFGSGTRLTVV.

This clonotype was counted ten times or more. The rearrangement links TRBV20-1 to TRBJ1-5; D remains ambiguous. CDR1 and CDR2 (germline): DFQATT, SNEGSKA (reference sequence). The CDR3 length is 13 residues. Trimming cost V 4 bases and J 0 bases, with 7 bases left between them. The CDR3 here is CSAKDLSNQPQHF. The CDR3 DNA reads as TGCAGTGCTAAGGACCTTAGCAATCAGCCCCAGCATTTT.

This clonotype was observed at least ten times. The chain couples TRBV20-1 to TRBJ2-3; D possibly corresponds to TRBD1 (5 bases). Trimming removed 4 bases at V and 2 bases at J, with 10 bases between. Germline-derived CDR1 and CDR2 are DFQATT and SNEGSKA (reference sequence). The CDR3 contains 13 residues. The CDR3 spells CSAIGAHTDTQYF. CDR3 in DNA: TGCAGTGCTATTGGGGCCCACACAGATACGCAGTATTTT.

CDR3 protein: CASSSNRGFAYEQYF. As DNA, the CDR3 is TGTGCCAGCAGCTCGAACAGGGGGTTCGCCTACGAGCAGTACTTC. The chain carries TRBV11-1 and TRBJ2-7, with 8 bases that match TRBD1. The CDR3 sequence is 15 residues long. Trimming took 4 bases from V and 2 from J; bases not matched to a gene: 7. The germline gives CDR1 SGHAT, CDR2 FQDESV (reference sequence).

This clonotype showed up many times. V and J are TRBV12-5 and TRBJ1-5; 7 bases are shared with TRBD1. This CDR3 region has 20 residues. V trimming: 5 bases; J trimming: 1 base; junction bases outside the gene matches: 20. Germline V gene data show CDR1 as LGHNT and CDR2 as FRNRAP. CDR3 protein: CASGPPPTGSSLKSNQPQHF. CDR3 DNA sequence: TGTGCTAGTGGTCCCCCCCCGACAGGGTCTTCCCTTAAAAGCAATCAGCCCCAGCATTTT.

This clonotype showed up many times. The genes are TRBV30 and TRBJ2-7; no clear D. The CDR3 totals 12 residues. Trimming cost V 3 bases and J 3 bases, with 9 bases left between them. Germline CDR1 and CDR2: GTSNPN and SVGIG (reference sequence). In nucleotides, the CDR3 is TGTGCCTGGAGCCCGGCGATCTACGAGCAGTACTTC. Translating gives CAWSPAIYEQYF. Filled out from reference TRBV30 and TRBJ2-7, the complete variable domain reads SQTIHQWPATLVQPVGSPLSLECTVEGTSNPNLYWYRQAAGRGLQLLFYSVGIGQISSEVPQNLSASRPQDRQFILSSKKLLLSDSGFYLCAWSPAIYEQYFGPGTRLTVT.

Only a few counts were recorded for this clonotype. The chain combines TRBV7-9 with TRBJ1-2; D perhaps matches TRBD1 (5 bases). The CDR3 length is 13 residues. V lost 1 base to trimming and J lost 8 bases, with 11 bases between them. The germline V gene encodes CDR1 SEHNR and CDR2 FQNEAQ (reference sequence). The CDR3 is CASSLVQGSGYTF. Here the CDR3 DNA reads TGTGCCAGCAGCTTAGTGCAGGGAAGCGGCTACACCTTC. Full variable domain (rest looked up from reference TRBV7-9 and TRBJ1-2): DTGVSQNPRHKITKRGQNVTFRCDPISEHNRLYWYRQTLGQGPEFLTYFQNEAQLEKSRLLSDRFSAERPKGSFSTLEIQRTEQGDSAMYLCASSLVQGSGYTFGSGTRLTVV.

The V and J genes are TRBV7-2 and TRBJ1-4; the D is unclear. V was shortened by 4 bases and J by 5 bases, with 14 bases between the two germline ends. CDR1 and CDR2 (germline): SGHTA, FQGNSA. This CDR3 is built from 15 residues. The CDR3 sequence: CASSSSSMGNEKLFF. In nucleotides, the CDR3 is TGTGCCAGCAGCTCCTCTTCTATGGGGAATGAAAAACTGTTTTTT. Looking up the rest from reference TRBV7-2 and TRBJ1-4 gives the full variable domain: GAGVSQSPSNKVTEKGKDVELRCDPISGHTALYWYRQSLGQGLEFLIYFQGNSAPDKSGLPSDRFSAERTGGSVSTLTIQRTQQEDSAVYLCASSSSSMGNEKLFFGSGTQLSVL.

A note on this clonotype: Compared with germline, one end of the junction differs, possibly owing to a read error. CDR3 region: CTSSSGGGANTDTQYF. CDR3 DNA: TGTACCAGCAGTTCTGGCGGGGGGGCCAACACAGATACGCAGTATTTT. The chain carries TRBV6-2 or TRBV6-3 and TRBJ2-3; the match to TRBD2 covers 9 bases. This CDR3 comprises 16 residues. The germline V gene encodes CDR1 MNHEY and CDR2 SVGEGT.

Regarding this clonotype: A much larger clonotype is one base distant, so this may be a read error. The chain uses TRBV19 and TRBJ2-7, with D possibly being TRBD2 (5 bases). The CDR3 runs 14 residues. Per germline, CDR1 LNHDA and CDR2 SQIVND (reference sequence). The CDR3 DNA reads as TGTGCCAATAGTGCCCGGGGTGGAGAGTACGAGCAGTACTTC. Translated, it gives CANSARGGEYEQYF.

This clonotype was found many times. The V gene is TRBV28, the J gene TRBJ1-2; 7 nucleotides line up with TRBD1. CDR3 length: 17 residues. Germline CDR1 reads MDHEN; CDR2 reads SYDVKM. The trim removed 6 bases at V and 9 bases at J, leaving 22 bases unmatched. The CDR3 nucleotides are TGTGCCAGCAGCCCTGACTACCTGGGGGACAGTGTGTTTAGCTACACCTTC. Protein sequence: CASSPDYLGDSVFSYTF.

The J gene is TRBJ2-7, the V gene TRBV20-1; tentatively, D is TRBD2 (7 bases). The V end was cut by 5 bases, the J end by 5 bases, with 16 bases between. The germline V gene encodes CDR1 DFQATT and CDR2 SNEGSKA (reference sequence). This CDR3 region has 13 residues. CDR3 coding DNA: TGCAGTGCTGGGGAGGGGGGTCGCGACGAGCAGTACTTC. It codes for CSAGEGGRDEQYF.

This clonotype was seen at least ten times. The chain recombines TRBV2 with TRBJ1-1; a possible D gene is TRBD1 (6 bases). Germline V gene sequence: CDR1 SNHLY, CDR2 FYNNEI. Trimming cost V 5 bases and J 0 bases, with 13 bases left between them. This CDR3 spans 15 amino acids. The CDR3 loop is CASSRRTGLNTEAFF. CDR3 bases: TGTGCCAGCAGTCGCAGAACAGGGTTGAACACTGAAGCTTTCTTT.

This clonotype was observed many times. This sequence joins TRBV30 and TRBJ1-1, with D perhaps TRBD1 (6 bases). Trimming pared 2 bases from V and 10 bases from J, leaving 14 bases between. The germline V gene has CDR1 GTSNPN and CDR2 SVGIG (reference sequence). The CDR3 extends over 12 amino acids. DNA of the CDR3: TGTGCCTGGAGTACTGGGACAAATCTAGCTTTCTTT. This codes for CAWSTGTNLAFF.